This T cell receptor beta chain was profiled in a study of human thymus T cells. General study results and limits: Thymic and blood repertoires appeared to show biased V and J gene usage.

Healthy Finnish infants undergoing corrective surgery for congenital heart defects were the donors. During surgery, about 0.5-1 mL peripheral blood was drawn from four of eight donors. Blood DNA came from all available leukocytes, not a fixed cell number. With respect to this clone: Its antigen is not identified.

Here immunoSEQ multiplex PCR was the method, and the copy in TCRdb shows in-frame clones only, minus some. Altogether 54,000 or so clones are present, approximately 95% being singletons, with the ten largest covering around 5.9%. The CDR3 is made up of 14 amino acids. The J segment lost 3 bases and the V segment lost 10 bases, leaving 8 bases of the junction unmatched. CDR1 and CDR2 (germline): ENHRY, SYGVKD. Material for sequencing was blood. The chain is built from TRBV10-3 and TRBJ2-2; 7 nucleotides match TRBD2. The receptor was derived from a boy younger than two with a congenital heart defect but otherwise immunologically healthy. CDR3: CASTWAGDTGELFF. The CDR3 nucleotides are TGTGCCAGTACTTGGGCGGGGGACACCGGGGAGCTGTTTTTT.